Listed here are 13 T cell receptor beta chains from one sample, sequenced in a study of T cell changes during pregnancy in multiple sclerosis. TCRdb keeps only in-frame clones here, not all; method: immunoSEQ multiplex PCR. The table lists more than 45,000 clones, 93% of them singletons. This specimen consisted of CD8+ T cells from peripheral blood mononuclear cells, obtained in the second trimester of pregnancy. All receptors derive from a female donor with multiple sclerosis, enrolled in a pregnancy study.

The CDR3 region has the DNA TGTGCCAGCAGCCGGGGGCCGGAGAATGAGCAGTTCTTC. Translation gives CASSRGPENEQFF. This sequence joins TRBV4-2 and TRBJ2-1; D possibly corresponds to TRBD1 (6 bases). V lost 4 bases to trimming and J lost 7 bases, with 11 bases between them. CDR1 LGHNA and CDR2 YNFKEQ come from the germline V gene. This CDR3 region has 13 residues.

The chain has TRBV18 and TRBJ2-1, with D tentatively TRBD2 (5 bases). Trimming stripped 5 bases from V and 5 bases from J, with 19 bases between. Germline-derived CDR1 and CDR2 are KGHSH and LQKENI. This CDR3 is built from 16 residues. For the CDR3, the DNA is TGTGCCAGCTCAAAATATCCTCCGGGAACGGACAATGAGCAGTTCTTC. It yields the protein CASSKYPPGTDNEQFF.

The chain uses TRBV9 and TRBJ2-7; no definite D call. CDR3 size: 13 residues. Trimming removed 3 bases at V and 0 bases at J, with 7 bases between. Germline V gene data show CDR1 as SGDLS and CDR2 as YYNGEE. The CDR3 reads CASSDSRSYEQYF. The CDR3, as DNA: TGTGCCAGCAGCGATTCCCGCTCCTACGAGCAGTACTTC.

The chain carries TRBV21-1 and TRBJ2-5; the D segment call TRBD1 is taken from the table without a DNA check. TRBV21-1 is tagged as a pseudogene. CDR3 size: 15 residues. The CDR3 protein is CASSSGTGAQETQYF. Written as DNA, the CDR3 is TGTGCCAGCAGCAGTGGGACAGGGGCCCAAGAGACCCAGTACTTC.

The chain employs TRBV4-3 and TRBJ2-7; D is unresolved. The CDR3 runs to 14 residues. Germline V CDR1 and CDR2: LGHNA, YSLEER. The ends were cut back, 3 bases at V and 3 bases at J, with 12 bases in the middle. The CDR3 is CASSHSRRFYEQYF. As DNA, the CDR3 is TGCGCCAGCAGCCACTCTAGAAGGTTCTACGAGCAGTACTTC.

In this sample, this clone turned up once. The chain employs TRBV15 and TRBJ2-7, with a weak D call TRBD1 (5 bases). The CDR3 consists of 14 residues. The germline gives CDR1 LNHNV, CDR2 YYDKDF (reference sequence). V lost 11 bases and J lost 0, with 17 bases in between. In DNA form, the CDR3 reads TGTGCCTCCTCCGGTGACAGTGACTCCTACGAGCAGTACTTC. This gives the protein CASSGDSDSYEQYF.

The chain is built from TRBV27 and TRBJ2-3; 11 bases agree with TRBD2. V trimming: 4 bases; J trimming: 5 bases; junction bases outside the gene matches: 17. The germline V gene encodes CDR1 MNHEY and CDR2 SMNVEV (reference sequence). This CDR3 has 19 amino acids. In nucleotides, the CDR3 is TGTGCCAGCAGTTCCCTCCCGTTTGGGCTAGCGGGAGGTAAAGATACGCAGTATTTT. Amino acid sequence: CASSSLPFGLAGGKDTQYF.

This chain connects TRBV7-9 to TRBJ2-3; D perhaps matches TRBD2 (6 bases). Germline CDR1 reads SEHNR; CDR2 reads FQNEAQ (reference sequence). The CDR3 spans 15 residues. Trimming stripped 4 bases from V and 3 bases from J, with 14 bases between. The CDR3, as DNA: TGTGCCAGCAGCTCCCTCCTAGCGAAGACAGATACGCAGTATTTT. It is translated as CASSSLLAKTDTQYF.

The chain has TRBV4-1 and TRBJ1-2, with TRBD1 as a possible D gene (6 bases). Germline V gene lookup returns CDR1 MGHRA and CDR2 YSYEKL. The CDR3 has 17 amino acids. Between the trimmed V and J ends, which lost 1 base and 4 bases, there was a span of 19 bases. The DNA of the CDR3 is TGCGCCAGCAGCCAAGGTATTGGCAGGGGATCAGTCTATGGCTACACCTTC. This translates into CASSQGIGRGSVYGYTF.

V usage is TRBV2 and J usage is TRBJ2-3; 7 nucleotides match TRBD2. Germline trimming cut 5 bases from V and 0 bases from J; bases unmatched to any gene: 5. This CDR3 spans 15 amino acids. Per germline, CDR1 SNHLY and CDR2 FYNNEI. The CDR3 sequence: CASSPRLASTDTQYF. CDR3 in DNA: TGTGCCAGCAGTCCACGACTAGCTAGCACAGATACGCAGTATTTT.

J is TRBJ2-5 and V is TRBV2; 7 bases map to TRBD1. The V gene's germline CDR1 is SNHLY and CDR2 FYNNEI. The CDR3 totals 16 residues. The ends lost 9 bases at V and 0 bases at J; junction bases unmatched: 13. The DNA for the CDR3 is TGTGCCAGAGGTCGGGACACCAGGGGGTACCAAGAGACCCAGTACTTC. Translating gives CARGRDTRGYQETQYF.

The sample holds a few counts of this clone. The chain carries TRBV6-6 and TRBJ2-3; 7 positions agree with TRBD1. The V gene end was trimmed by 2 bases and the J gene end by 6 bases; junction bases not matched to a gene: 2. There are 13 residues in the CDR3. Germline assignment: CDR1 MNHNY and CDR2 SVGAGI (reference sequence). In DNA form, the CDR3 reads TGTGCCAGCAGTTACGACAGGGAGGATACGCAGTATTTT. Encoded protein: CASSYDREDTQYF.

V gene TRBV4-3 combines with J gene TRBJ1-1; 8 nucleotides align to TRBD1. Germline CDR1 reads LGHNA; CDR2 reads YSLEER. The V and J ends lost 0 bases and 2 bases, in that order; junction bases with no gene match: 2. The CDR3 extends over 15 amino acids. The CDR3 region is CASSQDQGANTEAFF. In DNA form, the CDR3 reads TGCGCCAGCAGCCAAGATCAGGGGGCCAACACTGAAGCTTTCTTT.